This TCR beta chain stems from a study of T cells expressing NK-cell markers (dated by TCRdb to 2018 to 2021). Study-wide context: Three sorted T-cell subsets (CD3+CD56+NKG2C+, CD3+CD56+NKG2C- and CD3+CD56-NKG2C+) from roughly 8 donors had their TCR beta-chain repertoires profiled. Seven of the eight sequenced donors were HCMV-seropositive and one was HCMV-seronegative. Libraries were sequenced as 2 x 150 bp reads on Illumina HiSeq 2000/2500, MiSeq or NextSeq. The study sequenced eight donors, all healthy volunteers chosen at random: three men and five women.

The run used an Illumina HiSeq 2000. TCR beta cDNA libraries were prepared using 5'RACE template switching, which introduced a universal primer site and unique molecular identifiers. cDNA synthesis was primed from the TCR beta constant segment, followed by two successive PCR amplification steps. The authors' pipeline ran thus. Reads were demultiplexed and grouped by UMI with MIGEC, and clonotypes were assembled and quantified with MiTCR. Only TCR cDNA sequences supported by at least two reads were kept to exclude erroneous sequences. Downstream repertoire analysis used the tcR package, and clonotypes were matched across fractions by CDR3 nucleotide sequence plus V segment. Antigen specificity was annotated against VDJdb with VDJmatch, allowing one amino acid substitution in CDR3. TCRdb reprocessed the reads and lists each CDR3 protein sequence as a single entry, with no DNA. The V and J calls shown here were made by TCRdb, not taken from the authors' results. The record for this sample contains roughly 120,000 distinct CDR3 sequences. Approximately 17% of the sample is in the top ten clones.

From the cysteine up to the phenylalanine, the CDR3 has a length of 13 residues. No DNA is recorded. The germline V gene (reference sequence) provides CDR1 SGHAT and CDR2 FQDESV. Here is what the overall study found, with its caveats: Those dominant clonotypes were again the most abundant among CD3+CD56-NKG2C+ cells in several donors, at about 28.3-60.1%. Whether the expanded NKG2C-expressing T cell clones were specific for HCMV antigens remained unclear. In over five donors, the dominant CD3+CD56+NKG2C+ clonotypes were among the top 10 CD8+ clonotypes and accounted for roughly 1.0-7.5% of CD8+ T cells.

Comments on this clonotype: The target of this receptor is not known.

HCMV serostatus was determined by detecting HCMV-specific IgG in serum with a commercial ELISA kit. Peripheral blood mononuclear cells were isolated from blood by Ficoll density gradient centrifugation. The chain employs TRBV11-1 and TRBJ1-1. This clonotype was sampled from a woman aged 18 to 75 in good health. The sequenced sample consisted of blood T cells: a sorted CD56 or NKG2C T cell subset, CD4+ or CD8+ T cells, or bulk PBMC T cells (not recorded which). The CDR3 here reads CASSLAEGTEAFF.